This TCR beta chain was identified during a study of T-cell memory formation after mild COVID-19. In the study overall: The two donors had largely donor-specific TCR clusters.

A single record per CDR3 protein comes from TCRdb applying MiXCR to the 5' RACE reads. This sample has 350,000 to 500,000 distinct CDR3 sequences; roughly 18% occur once, and the top ten carry 20% to 25%. General study results and limits: The study found balanced CD4/CD8 in clones contracting day 15 to 85 and a CD4+ lean in later expanders.

This CDR3 spans 17 amino acids. V gave up 0 bases and J gave up 4 bases; unmatched junction bases: 7. CDR1 and CDR2 (germline): SGHRS, YFSETQ. As for this clonotype: What it binds is unknown.

The receptor's source is a man younger than 30 who had mild COVID-19 (a few samples of this study predate the infection). Cell type and time point are not known. Sequencing input: PBMCs or a T cell subset sorted from them (not recorded which). V is TRBV5-1 and J is TRBJ2-3; 11 nucleotides match TRBD2. CDR3 coding DNA: TGCGCCAGCAGCTTGGCTCCTAATAGCGGGGGGGCAGATACGCAGTATTTT. This encodes CASSLAPNSGGADTQYF.